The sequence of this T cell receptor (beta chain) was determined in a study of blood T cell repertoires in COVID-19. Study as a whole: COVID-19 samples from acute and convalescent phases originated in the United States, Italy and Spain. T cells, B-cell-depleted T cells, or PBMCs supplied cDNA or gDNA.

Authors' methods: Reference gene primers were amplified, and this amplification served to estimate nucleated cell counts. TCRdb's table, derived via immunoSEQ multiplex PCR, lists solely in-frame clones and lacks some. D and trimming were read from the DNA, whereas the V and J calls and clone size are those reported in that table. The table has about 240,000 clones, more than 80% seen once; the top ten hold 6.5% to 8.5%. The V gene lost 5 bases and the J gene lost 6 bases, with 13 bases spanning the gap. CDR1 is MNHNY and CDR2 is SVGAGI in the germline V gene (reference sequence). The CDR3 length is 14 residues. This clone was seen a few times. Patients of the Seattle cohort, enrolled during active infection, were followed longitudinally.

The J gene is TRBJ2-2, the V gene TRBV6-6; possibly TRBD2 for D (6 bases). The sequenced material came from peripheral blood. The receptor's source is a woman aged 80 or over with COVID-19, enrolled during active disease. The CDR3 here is CASSRLEVAGELFF. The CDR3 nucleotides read TGTGCCAGCAGTCGACTAGAAGTGGCCGGGGAGCTGTTTTTT.